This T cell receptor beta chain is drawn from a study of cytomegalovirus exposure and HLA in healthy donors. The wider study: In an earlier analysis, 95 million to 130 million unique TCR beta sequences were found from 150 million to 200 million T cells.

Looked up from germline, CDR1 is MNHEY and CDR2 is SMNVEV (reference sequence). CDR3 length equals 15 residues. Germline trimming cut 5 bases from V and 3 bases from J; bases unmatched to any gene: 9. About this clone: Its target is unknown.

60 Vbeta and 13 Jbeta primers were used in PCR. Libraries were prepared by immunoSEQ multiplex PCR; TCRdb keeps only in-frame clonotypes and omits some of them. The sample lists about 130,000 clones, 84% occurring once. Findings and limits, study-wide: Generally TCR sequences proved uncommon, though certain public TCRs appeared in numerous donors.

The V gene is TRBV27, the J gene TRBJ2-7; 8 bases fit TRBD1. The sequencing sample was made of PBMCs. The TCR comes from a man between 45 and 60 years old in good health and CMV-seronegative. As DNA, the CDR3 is TGTGCCAGCAGTACCTACTACAGGGGGGACTACGAGCAGTACTTC. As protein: CASSTYYRGDYEQYF.